One sample yielded the 31 T cell receptor beta chains listed below, sequenced in a study of neurological immune-mediated disorders. TCRdb recomputed calls from the 5' RACE reads with MiXCR, one row per CDR3 protein. The table lists about 57,000 distinct CDR3 sequences, about 12% of them singletons, with over 8.5% in the top ten. Sequences were obtained from PBMCs. The receptor set was obtained from a woman aged 60-70 years with HTLV-1-associated myelopathy (HAM/TSP).

This clonotype was detected ten times or more. The V call is TRBV20-1, the J call TRBJ2-1; D unclear. Deletions cut 1 base from V and 6 bases from J, with 10 bases between. Germline V CDR1 and CDR2: DFQATT, SNEGSKA (reference sequence). The CDR3 sequence is 13 residues long. The chain's CDR3 is CSARGGSTNEQFF. The CDR3 DNA follows: TGCAGTGCTAGAGGGGGTTCAACCAATGAGCAGTTCTTC.

This clonotype showed up many times. This chain connects TRBV7-9 to TRBJ2-5; D might be TRBD2 (6 bases). In germline, CDR1 is SEHNR, CDR2 FQNEAQ (reference sequence). Trimming pared 1 base from V and 4 bases from J, leaving 7 bases between. The CDR3 loop spans 13 amino acids. The CDR3 DNA reads as TGTGCCAGCAGCTTAGGGGACTCAGAGACCCAGTACTTC. Translating it yields CASSLGDSETQYF.

This clonotype showed up many times. V and J are TRBV7-9 and TRBJ2-4, with TRBD2 matching 11 bases. The CDR3 length is 21 residues. CDR1 and CDR2 (germline): SEHNR, FQNEAQ (reference sequence). The V gene end was trimmed by 5 bases and the J gene end by 0 bases; junction bases not matched to a gene: 18. CDR3 in DNA: TGTGCCAGCAGCCCTGGGACTAGCGGACCTCCAATGACGTTAGCCAAAAACATTCAGTACTTC. Translation: CASSPGTSGPPMTLAKNIQYF.

This clonotype has at least ten counts. The chain couples TRBV5-6 to TRBJ2-6, with D maybe TRBD1 (5 bases). V lost 3 bases, J lost 0 bases, and 7 bases lay in between. Germline V CDR1 and CDR2: SGHDT, YYEEEE. The CDR3 has 15 residues. CDR3 loop: CASSWGYSGANVLTF. DNA for the CDR3: TGTGCCAGCAGCTGGGGCTACTCTGGGGCCAACGTCCTGACTTTC.

This clonotype has ten or more counts. The rearrangement uses TRBV27 and TRBJ2-3; D not certain. The CDR3 covers 14 residues. Trimming cost V 5 bases and J 1 base, with 10 bases left between them. The germline V gene has CDR1 MNHEY and CDR2 SMNVEV (reference sequence). This chain's CDR3 is CASSPLTGTDTQYF. The CDR3 nucleotides are TGTGCCAGCAGTCCTTTGACCGGCACAGATACGCAGTATTTT.

In this sample, this clonotype turned up many times. V and J are TRBV12-3 or TRBV12-4 and TRBJ1-2, with 9 bases lining up with TRBD1. After removal of 7 bases from V and 8 bases from J, the junction contained 20 bases not matched to a gene. The CDR3 length is 17 residues. The CDR3 loop reads CASTNERTGAKQRGYTF. CDR3 DNA: TGTGCCAGCACCAATGAAAGGACAGGGGCCAAACAAAGAGGCTACACCTTC.

There are many counts of this clonotype. The rearrangement uses TRBV5-1 and TRBJ2-1; TRBD2 agrees at 11 bases. From germline, CDR1 is SGHRS and CDR2 YFSETQ. The V gene end was trimmed by 2 bases and the J gene end by 7 bases; junction bases not matched to a gene: 2. The CDR3 is 14 residues long. The CDR3 region has the DNA TGCGCCAGCAGCTTAAGACTAGCGGGAAATGAGCAGTTCTTC. Encoded protein: CASSLRLAGNEQFF.

This clonotype has at least ten counts. The J gene is TRBJ2-4, the V gene TRBV20-1, with TRBD2 identical over 13 bases. Germline CDR1 is DFQATT and CDR2 is SNEGSKA (reference sequence). CDR3 size: 14 residues. V lost 6 bases and J lost 6; bases outside the gene matches: 5. This CDR3 reads CSAELAGGANIQYF. The DNA for the CDR3 is TGCAGTGCAGAACTAGCGGGAGGGGCAAACATTCAGTACTTC.

This clonotype was counted at least ten times. The rearrangement joins TRBV29-1 to TRBJ2-7; a possible D gene is TRBD1 (6 bases). Germline V gene data show CDR1 as SQVTM and CDR2 as ANQGSEA. The CDR3 has 11 amino acids. The ends were cut back, 6 bases at V and 4 bases at J, with 10 bases in the middle. This CDR3 is CSVVQGYEQYF. CDR3 nucleotides: TGCAGCGTCGTACAGGGATACGAGCAGTACTTC.

This clonotype was counted many times. The V gene is TRBV2, the J gene TRBJ2-2, with 9 bases that match TRBD1. Per the germline V gene, CDR1 is SNHLY and CDR2 is FYNNEI. The CDR3 contains 17 residues. J lost 1 base, V lost 4 bases, and 7 bases had no gene match. The CDR3 sequence: CASSGRADRGNTGELFF. The CDR3, as DNA: TGTGCCAGCAGTGGAAGAGCGGACAGGGGGAACACCGGGGAGCTGTTTTTT.

Many counts were recorded for this clonotype. V is TRBV24-1 and J is TRBJ2-3; 8 bases map to TRBD1. V shed 6 bases and J 1 base; nucleotides not matched to a gene: 8. Per germline, CDR1 KGHDR and CDR2 SFDVKD. The CDR3 spans 16 residues. CDR3 residues: CATSSSGTGGTDTQYF. Here the CDR3 DNA reads TGTGCCACCAGTAGCTCCGGGACAGGAGGCACAGATACGCAGTATTTT.

This clonotype was found many times. The rearrangement uses TRBV12-3 or TRBV12-4 and TRBJ2-2, with TRBD2 as a possible D gene (6 bases). The CDR3 covers 13 residues. V was shortened by 8 bases and J by 3 bases, with 10 bases between the two germline ends. In DNA, the CDR3 is TGTGCCAGCCGCGGGGATGACACCGGGGAGCTGTTTTTT. Protein: CASRGDDTGELFF.

The sample holds many counts of this clonotype. The V call is TRBV5-1, the J call TRBJ1-2; tentative D call: TRBD1 (5 bases). This CDR3 is built from 15 residues. Germline CDR1 and CDR2: SGHRS and YFSETQ. The V gene lost 0 bases and the J gene lost 1 base, with 10 bases spanning the gap. In DNA, the CDR3 is TGCGCCAGCAGCTTGGACAGGCTTTATAACTATGGCTACACCTTC. The encoded protein is CASSLDRLYNYGYTF.

This clonotype has just a few counts. V is TRBV27 and J is TRBJ1-1; D remains unclear. V dropped 5 bases and J dropped 3 bases, with 10 bases sitting between them. CDR1 and CDR2 from the germline V gene are MNHEY and SMNVEV (reference sequence). CDR3 length: 13 residues. As DNA, the CDR3 is TGTGCCAGCAGTCCGAACGGGTACACTGAAGCTTTCTTT. Translating gives CASSPNGYTEAFF.

The table lists this clonotype with a few counts. V usage is TRBV7-3 and J usage is TRBJ2-2; 7 bases are shared with TRBD2. V lost 5 bases, J lost 6 bases, and 3 bases stayed unmatched. There are 13 residues in the CDR3. Germline CDR1 SGHTA, CDR2 FQGTGA. CDR3 region: CASSPSGAGELFF. The CDR3 DNA follows: TGTGCCAGCAGCCCTAGCGGAGCCGGGGAGCTGTTTTTT.

This clonotype was detected many times. V usage is TRBV5-1 and J usage is TRBJ2-1, with a weak D call TRBD2 (6 bases). The CDR3 has 13 amino acids. Deletions cut 4 bases from V and 4 bases from J, with 9 bases between. Per germline, CDR1 SGHRS and CDR2 YFSETQ. This CDR3 is CASSTGTYNEQFF. CDR3 DNA: TGCGCCAGCAGCACCGGGACTTACAATGAGCAGTTCTTC. Combining the CDR3 with reference TRBV5-1 and TRBJ2-1 gives the whole variable domain KAGVTQTPRYLIKTRGQQVTLSCSPISGHRSVSWYQQTPGQGLQFLFEYFSETQRNKGNFPGRFSGRQFSNSRSEMNVSTLELGDSALYLCASSTGTYNEQFFGPGTRLTVL.

This clonotype appeared a few times. The chain employs TRBV20-1 and TRBJ2-7; 8 bases agree with TRBD2. Germline CDR1 is DFQATT and CDR2 is SNEGSKA (reference sequence). V shed 4 bases and J 7 bases; nucleotides not matched to a gene: 15. The length of the CDR3 is 15 residues. The CDR3 region has the DNA TGCAGTGCTATCTCAACCGGGGGGGGGTTGCGGGAGCAGTACTTC. Its protein product is CSAISTGGGLREQYF.

This clonotype occurred many times. The chain combines TRBV27 with TRBJ1-1, with D unresolved. Looked up from germline, CDR1 is MNHEY and CDR2 is SMNVEV (reference sequence). V was shortened by 3 bases and J by 4 bases, with 9 bases between the two germline ends. There are 13 residues in the CDR3. The chain's CDR3 is CASSLAASTEAFF. CDR3 DNA sequence: TGTGCCAGCAGTTTGGCGGCGAGCACTGAAGCTTTCTTT.

This clonotype was found many times. The CDR3 loop is CSATDRTGTNTDTQYF. CDR3 DNA: TGCAGTGCTACCGACCGGACAGGGACAAACACAGATACGCAGTATTTT. The chain has TRBV20-1 and TRBJ2-3, with 8 bases matching TRBD1. V gave up 4 bases and J gave up 2 bases; unmatched junction bases: 11. The germline gives CDR1 DFQATT, CDR2 SNEGSKA (reference sequence). This CDR3 is 16 amino acids long.

The rearrangement joins TRBV5-5 to TRBJ2-2; D is uncertain. The CDR3 is made up of 14 amino acids. The germline V gene has CDR1 SGHKS and CDR2 YYEKEE (reference sequence). V lost 0 bases to trimming and J lost 7 bases, with 10 bases between them. CDR3 coding DNA: TGTGCCAGCAGCTTGGTGTACTTGGGCGGGGAGCTGTTTTTT. This translates into CASSLVYLGGELFF.

This clonotype showed up many times. The chain couples TRBV20-1 to TRBJ2-5; 10 bases align to TRBD2. CDR1 and CDR2 from the germline V gene are DFQATT and SNEGSKA (reference sequence). J gave up 5 bases and V 0 bases, and 6 bases lay outside the gene matches. The CDR3 totals 15 residues. The CDR3 loop reads CSARDGQRGGETQYF. The CDR3 DNA reads TGCAGTGCTAGAGATGGGCAGCGGGGGGGGGAGACCCAGTACTTC.

This clonotype was recorded many times. The J gene is TRBJ1-5, the V gene TRBV12-3 or TRBV12-4; 10 nucleotides align to TRBD1. The CDR3 runs to 14 residues. V was pared by 6 bases and J by 5 bases, with 4 bases of the junction left unmatched. The CDR3 loop reads CASRATGGDQPQHF. CDR3 in DNA: TGTGCCAGCAGGGCGACAGGGGGCGATCAGCCCCAGCATTTT.

This clonotype appeared many times. This rearrangement joins TRBV29-1 to TRBJ2-3; no definite D call. Germline V lookup: CDR1 SQVTM, CDR2 ANQGSEA. V dropped 1 base and J dropped 5 bases, with 7 bases sitting between them. CDR3 length: 12 residues. The CDR3 DNA reads as TGCAGCGTTGAAGGGCTGGGAGATACGCAGTATTTT. This encodes CSVEGLGDTQYF.

This clonotype was picked up many times. This chain joins TRBV20-1 and TRBJ2-2; D is unresolved. The CDR3 contains 12 residues. The V end was cut by 5 bases, the J end by 6 bases, with 10 bases between. Germline-derived CDR1 and CDR2 are DFQATT and SNEGSKA (reference sequence). CDR3 sequence (DNA): TGCAGTGCTCCTGACACGGCCGGGGAGCTGTTTTTT. As protein: CSAPDTAGELFF.

This clonotype was counted a few times. The J gene is TRBJ2-2, the V gene TRBV30; D uncertain. Germline assignment: CDR1 GTSNPN and CDR2 SVGIG (reference sequence). The CDR3 is 13 amino acids. Trimming stripped 2 bases from V and 4 bases from J, with 8 bases between. The CDR3 region is CAWSPSVTGELFF. The CDR3 nucleotides are TGTGCCTGGAGTCCCTCCGTCACCGGGGAGCTGTTTTTT.

This clonotype has a single count. A much larger clone differs by one base, so this may be a read error. The V gene is TRBV5-8, the J gene TRBJ1-2; 7 positions agree with TRBD1. The CDR3 is made up of 15 amino acids. Germline CDR1 SGHTS, CDR2 YDEGEE. This chain's CDR3 is CVSSLVPRQGGGYTF. CDR3 bases: TGTGTCAGCAGCTTGGTCCCTAGACAGGGAGGTGGCTACACCTTC.

This clonotype occurred many times. This chain links TRBV6-6 with TRBJ2-5; maybe TRBD1 (5 bases). With 2 bases removed from V and 8 bases from J, the gap between germline ends came to 6 bases. Germline V gene data show CDR1 as MNHNY and CDR2 as SVGAGI (reference sequence). The length of the CDR3 is 11 residues. CDR3 nucleotide sequence: TGTGCCAGCAGTTACAGGGGTACCCAGTACTTC. It encodes CASSYRGTQYF.

At least ten counts were recorded for this clonotype. The chain has TRBV28 and TRBJ1-1; TRBD1 agrees at 10 bases. The CDR3 has 16 residues. CDR1 and CDR2 from the germline V gene are MDHEN and SYDVKM. V shed 5 bases and J 0 bases; nucleotides not matched to a gene: 6. The CDR3 DNA follows: TGTGCCAGCAGTGCCCCGGGGACAGGGGTGAACACTGAAGCTTTCTTT. Protein sequence: CASSAPGTGVNTEAFF.

The table lists this clonotype with many counts. The chain carries TRBV29-1 and TRBJ2-3; 10 positions agree with TRBD2. The J segment lost 3 bases and the V segment lost 3 bases, leaving 9 bases of the junction unmatched. The CDR3 covers 16 residues. CDR1 is SQVTM, CDR2 ANQGSEA, per germline. The CDR3 DNA reads TGCAGCGTTGAGATAGCGGGAGGCATGGATACAGATACGCAGTATTTT. This codes for CSVEIAGGMDTDTQYF.

This clonotype was seen at least ten times. The V call is TRBV7-2, the J call TRBJ2-1, with TRBD2 identical over 13 bases. The CDR3 has 18 amino acids. The J segment lost 4 bases and the V segment lost 5 bases, leaving 11 bases of the junction unmatched. The germline CDR1 and CDR2 sequences are SGHTA and FQGNSA. DNA of the CDR3: TGTGCCAGCAGCCCGACTATTCCGACTAGCGGGAGGTACAATGAGCAGTTCTTC. Translating it yields CASSPTIPTSGRYNEQFF.

This clonotype has at least ten counts. The chain is built from TRBV2 and TRBJ1-1, with D uncertain. The CDR3 length is 13 residues. Trimming stripped 1 base from V and 0 bases from J, with 3 bases between. In germline, CDR1 is SNHLY, CDR2 FYNNEI. The CDR3 DNA reads as TGTGCCAGCAGTGAAGGGATGAACACTGAAGCTTTCTTT. This translates into CASSEGMNTEAFF.